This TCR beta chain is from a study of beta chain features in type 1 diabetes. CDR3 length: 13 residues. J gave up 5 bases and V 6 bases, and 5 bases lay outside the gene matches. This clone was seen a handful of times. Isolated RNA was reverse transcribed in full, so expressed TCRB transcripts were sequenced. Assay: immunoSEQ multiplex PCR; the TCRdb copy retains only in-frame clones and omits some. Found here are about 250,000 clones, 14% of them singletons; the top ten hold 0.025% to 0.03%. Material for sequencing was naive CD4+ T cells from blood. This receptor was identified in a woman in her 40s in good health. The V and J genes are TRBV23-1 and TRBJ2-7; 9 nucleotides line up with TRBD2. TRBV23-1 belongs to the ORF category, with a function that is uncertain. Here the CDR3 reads CASRLAGFNEQYF. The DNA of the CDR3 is TGCGCCAGCAGACTAGCGGGCTTCAACGAGCAGTACTTC.